The 16 T cell receptor beta chains listed next were all sequenced from one sample in a study of T cells after yellow fever vaccination. TCRdb reprocessed the 5' RACE reads with MiXCR, giving one entry per CDR3 protein. The data hold some 320,000 distinct CDR3 sequences, with about 11% observed a single time. Sequenced here: CD4+ T cells sorted from PBMCs, sampled 45 days after the yellow fever booster vaccination. The receptors stem from a man between 18 and 29 years old who received the YFV17D yellow fever vaccine.

This clonotype has a handful of counts. This sequence joins TRBV3-1 and TRBJ1-4; D call uncertain. This CDR3 is built from 12 residues. With 2 bases removed from V and 10 bases from J, the gap between germline ends came to 8 bases. Germline loops: CDR1 LGHDT, CDR2 YNNKEL (reference sequence). This CDR3 is CASSQRTRKLFF. Written as DNA, the CDR3 is TGTGCCAGCAGCCAAAGGACCCGAAAACTGTTTTTT. The full variable domain, rest sourced from reference TRBV3-1 and TRBJ1-4, is DTAVSQTPKYLVTQMGNDKSIKCEQNLGHDTMYWYKQDSKKFLKIMFSYNNKELIINETVPNRFSPKSPDKAHLNLHINSLELGDSAVYFCASSQRTRKLFFGSGTQLSVL.

The chain combines TRBV30 with TRBJ1-1; tentative D call: TRBD1 (5 bases). The germline V gene encodes CDR1 GTSNPN and CDR2 SVGIG (reference sequence). Trimming stripped 2 bases from V and 7 bases from J, with 5 bases between. The CDR3 consists of 10 residues. Here the CDR3 DNA reads TGTGCCTGGAGTAGGGGTGAAGCTTTCTTT. Translated, it gives CAWSRGEAFF.

This clonotype was seen a handful of times. The chain combines TRBV20-1 with TRBJ1-2; D gene unclear. CDR3 length: 12 amino acids. From germline, CDR1 is DFQATT and CDR2 SNEGSKA (reference sequence). The CDR3 bases are TGCATTAGCTCTACTCCTGTGGAAGGCTACACCTTC. It translates to CISSTPVEGYTF.

This chain links TRBV6-2 or TRBV6-3 with TRBJ1-5, with no clear D. The V end lost 6 bases, the J end lost 4 bases, and 10 bases lay between the germline ends. CDR1 and CDR2 from the germline V gene are MNHEY and SVGEGT. The CDR3 spans 13 residues. Here the CDR3 reads CASSRGRNQPQHF. CDR3 nucleotide sequence: TGTGCCAGCAGCCGCGGACGGAATCAGCCCCAGCATTTT.

The chain employs TRBV21-1 and TRBJ1-6. TRBV21-1 is marked as a pseudogene. The CDR3 is 13 amino acids. Written as DNA, the CDR3 is TGTGCCAGCAGAACCGATTATAATTCACCCCTCCACTTT. Amino acids: CASRTDYNSPLHF.

This clonotype was seen more than once but under ten times. The V and J genes are TRBV7-2 and TRBJ1-2; a possible D gene is TRBD1 (5 bases). From germline, CDR1 is SGHTA and CDR2 FQGNSA. The germline V and J ends were trimmed by 1 base and 4 bases, with 13 bases remaining between them. This CDR3 is 15 amino acids long. The CDR3 reads CASSLERRGAYGYTF. CDR3 coding DNA: TGTGCCAGCAGCTTAGAGAGAAGGGGTGCCTATGGCTACACCTTC.

This clonotype was detected only a few times. The chain links TRBV9 to TRBJ2-7; D not resolved. V was trimmed by 4 bases and J by 2 bases, leaving 7 bases between them. Germline CDR1 SGDLS, CDR2 YYNGEE. This CDR3 is built from 12 residues. Here the CDR3 reads CASSPVTYEQYV. Here the CDR3 DNA reads TGTGCCAGCAGCCCCGTGACCTACGAGCAGTACGTC.

In this sample, this clonotype turned up a few times. The chain combines TRBV5-1 with TRBJ2-3; tentative D call: TRBD2 (6 bases). Germline V CDR1 and CDR2: SGHRS, YFSETQ. V was pared by 5 bases and J by 6 bases, with 16 bases between. CDR3 length: 14 residues. CDR3 in amino acids: CASSPTGRGDTQYF. The CDR3 region has the DNA TGCGCCAGCAGTCCAACCGGACGGGGGGATACGCAGTATTTT.

This clonotype appeared a few times. The rearrangement uses TRBV9 and TRBJ1-6; D is ambiguous. Germline-derived CDR1 and CDR2 are SGDLS and YYNGEE. Deletions cut 0 bases from V and 6 bases from J, with 13 bases between. The CDR3 loop spans 16 amino acids. The CDR3 region has the DNA TGTGCCAGCAGCGTAGGGGTTGGGGTTAGTAATTCACCCCTCCACTTT. Its protein product is CASSVGVGVSNSPLHF.

This chain uses TRBV12-3 or TRBV12-4 with TRBJ1-2; D remains ambiguous. V lost 5 bases and J 4 bases, leaving 17 bases between the germline ends. There are 15 residues in the CDR3. CDR3 residues: CASSPGSSWGYGYTF. CDR3 bases: TGTGCCAGCAGTCCGGGGTCTTCCTGGGGCTATGGCTACACCTTC.

The sample holds a few counts of this clonotype. This rearrangement joins TRBV18 to TRBJ1-1; 12 nucleotides line up with TRBD1. J was trimmed by 3 bases and V by 2 bases; bases with no gene match: 16. Germline V lookup: CDR1 KGHSH, CDR2 LQKENI. This CDR3 is 20 amino acids long. Here the CDR3 reads CASSPSTFGTGGARDTEAFF. Here the CDR3 DNA reads TGTGCCAGCTCACCAAGCACATTTGGGACAGGGGGCGCGAGGGACACTGAAGCTTTCTTT.

The chain has TRBV2 and TRBJ2-4, with D perhaps matching TRBD1 (6 bases). Between the trimmed V and J ends, which lost 8 bases and 2 bases, there was a span of 13 bases. This CDR3 region has 14 residues. Germline CDR1 and CDR2: SNHLY and FYNNEI. CDR3 coding DNA: TGTGCCAGCCACAGGGAGTATCCCAAAAACATTCAGTACTTC. This translates into CASHREYPKNIQYF.

This sequence joins TRBV20-1 and TRBJ2-2, with D perhaps matching TRBD2 (5 bases). Germline CDR1 reads DFQATT; CDR2 reads SNEGSKA (reference sequence). The CDR3 runs to 14 residues. Between the trimmed V and J ends, which lost 1 base and 4 bases, there was a span of 10 bases. The CDR3 here is CSARGRLGTGELFF. CDR3 coding DNA: TGCAGTGCTAGAGGGAGGTTGGGCACCGGGGAGCTGTTTTTT.

The CDR3 reads CASSGRDRRSTDTQYF. The CDR3 DNA sequence: TGTGCCAGCAGCGGCCGGGACAGACGTAGCACAGATACGCAGTATTTT. The V gene is TRBV7-6, the J gene TRBJ2-3; the match to TRBD1 covers 7 bases. The germline V gene has CDR1 SGHVS and CDR2 FNYEAQ. V lost 5 bases, J lost 0 bases, and 8 bases stayed unmatched. CDR3 length: 16 residues.

This clonotype came up many times. The genes are TRBV7-8 and TRBJ2-5; TRBD2 matches 7 bases. The CDR3 length is 15 residues. V lost 5 bases and J lost 5; bases outside the gene matches: 11. Per the germline V gene, CDR1 is SGHVS and CDR2 is FQNEAQ. The CDR3 DNA follows: TGTGCCAGCAGCCGTTCACGCGGGGGATGGGAGACCCAGTACTTC. Amino acids: CASSRSRGGWETQYF.

The chain has TRBV20-1 and TRBJ2-6; D unclear. The length of the CDR3 is 13 residues. Germline loops: CDR1 DFQATT, CDR2 SNEGSKA (reference sequence). Trimming removed 3 bases from V and 0 bases from J, with 3 bases in between. As DNA, the CDR3 is TGCAGTGCTAGTGTCTCTGGGGCCAACGTCCTGACTTTC. Its translation is CSASVSGANVLTF.